The table lists the clone carrying this T cell receptor beta chain with many counts. This sample is part of a study of blood T cell repertoires in COVID-19. Produced via immunoSEQ multiplex PCR; TCRdb's table is partial and in-frame only. The profile covers some 80,000 clones, with about nine tenths appearing a single time and 3% taken by the ten largest. The CDR3 contains 13 residues. Trimming cost V 3 bases and J 4 bases; bases outside gene matches: 2. The V gene's germline CDR1 is SGHDT and CDR2 YYEEEE. The specimen was peripheral blood. This TCR was sampled from a woman aged 50 to 65 with active or convalescent COVID-19. The genes are TRBV5-6 and TRBJ1-1; 8 nucleotides agree with TRBD1. The CDR3 sequence is CASSSGGRTEAFF. The CDR3 DNA follows: TGTGCCAGCAGCTCAGGGGGCCGCACTGAAGCTTTCTTT.